The rows below give T cell receptor beta chains drawn from one sample of a study of T cell responses to AZD1222 COVID-19 vaccine. Produced via immunoSEQ multiplex PCR; TCRdb's table is partial and in-frame only. The sample carries 200,000 or so clones, roughly 92% recorded once. The sequencing used peripheral blood, collected 28 days after the second AZD1222 dose. The receptors shown here come from an adult who received the AZD1222 COVID-19 vaccine. Both conserved end residues are part of each CDR3. A D gene is named only where the DNA matches it firmly. Clone size is given for some rows only: seen once, a few or many times, or a class if the clone is expanded.

len,v_gene,d_gene,j_gene,abundance,CDR3nt,CDR3aa
12,TRBV18,.,TRBJ2-1,.,TGTGCCAGCTCACCCCCGGACAATGAGCAGTTCTTC,CASSPPDNEQFF
13,TRBV12-3/TRBV12-4,TRBD1,TRBJ1-2,many,TGTGCCAGCAGTTTAGCGGGGACAGGGAGACACACCTTC,CASSLAGTGRHTF
15,TRBV7-2,.,TRBJ1-6,.,TGTGCCAGCAGCTTAGGGGGCGGAACTAATTCACCCCTCCACTTT,CASSLGGGTNSPLHF
14,TRBV6-5,.,TRBJ1-6,.,TGTGCCACCCACTACGGAGGTGTTAATTCACCCCTCCACTTT,CATHYGGVNSPLHF
13,TRBV7-9,.,TRBJ2-3,.,TGTGCCAGCAGCCCGCTTTCCCTGGATACGCAGTATTTT,CASSPLSLDTQYF
16,TRBV2,.,TRBJ1-1,.,TGTGCCAGCAGTGTCTTGACCCCTGACACCGGCACTGAAGCTTTCTTT,CASSVLTPDTGTEAFF
16,TRBV27,.,TRBJ1-6,once,TGTGCCAGCAGTTTATTGGGGGGACATTATAATTCACCCCTCCACTTT,CASSLLGGHYNSPLHF
16,TRBV5-1,TRBD1,TRBJ1-3,.,TGCGCCAGCAGCTGGGGAGACAGGGTCACTGGAAACACCATATATTTT,CASSWGDRVTGNTIYF
15,TRBV18,TRBD1,TRBJ2-7,.,TGTGCCAGCTCACCACAAAGAGACAGGGGTCCCGAGCAGTACTTC,CASSPQRDRGPEQYF
15,TRBV30,.,TRBJ1-4,once,TGTGCCGGGGGCTTGGGACTTGCAACTAATGAAAAACTGTTTTTT,CAGGLGLATNEKLFF
14,TRBV9,.,TRBJ1-6,.,TGTGCCAGCAGCGTAGAGGCATTCGGGTCACCCCTCCACTTT,CASSVEAFGSPLHF
13,TRBV5-5,.,TRBJ1-6,.,TGTGCCAGCAGCTTGGCAGGGAAGTCACCCCTCCACTTT,CASSLAGKSPLHF
13,TRBV7-3,.,TRBJ1-1,.,TGTGCCAGCAGCTTCTCAGGGAACACTGAAGCTTTCTTT,CASSFSGNTEAFF
12,TRBV12-3/TRBV12-4,.,TRBJ1-2,.,TGTGCCAGCAGGCTCAGGCGGGATGGCTACACCTTC,CASRLRRDGYTF
14,TRBV3-1/TRBV3-2,.,TRBJ1-3,.,TGTGCCAGCAGCCCTAGGACGCTAGGAAACACCATATATTTT,CASSPRTLGNTIYF
15,TRBV6-1,.,TRBJ2-7,.,TGTGCCAGCAGTGAGGCCCCCAACAGGGTGCGGGAGCAGTACTTC,CASSEAPNRVREQYF
14,TRBV5-5,TRBD1,TRBJ1-1,.,TGTGCCAGCAGCTTACAGGGGATGAACACTGAAGCTTTCTTT,CASSLQGMNTEAFF
14,TRBV2,TRBD1,TRBJ1-6,once,TGTGCCAGCAGTGTGACAGGGGGGATTTCACCCCTCCACTTT,CASSVTGGISPLHF
15,TRBV9,.,TRBJ1-3,.,TGTGCCAGCAGCGTAGCGGGTAACTCTGGAAACACCATATATTTT,CASSVAGNSGNTIYF
15,TRBV24-1,TRBD1,TRBJ2-5,.,TGTGCCACCAGTGACTGGACAGGGTATGGTGAGACCCAGTACTTC,CATSDWTGYGETQYF
14,TRBV29-1,.,TRBJ1-1,.,TGCAGCGCGAGAACGCAACAGGAGCTCACTGAAGCTTTCTTT,CSARTQQELTEAFF
17,TRBV19,.,TRBJ1-5,.,TGTGCCAGTAGTGCCCCCCCGGACAGCAATAGCAATCAGCCCCAGCATTTT,CASSAPPDSNSNQPQHF
15,TRBV9,TRBD2,TRBJ2-3,.,TGTGCCAGCAGCGCGGGGGGGCCGGGCACAGATACGCAGTATTTT,CASSAGGPGTDTQYF
14,TRBV9,.,TRBJ1-2,.,TGTGCCAGCAGCGGATGGACACTTAACTATGGCTACACCTTC,CASSGWTLNYGYTF
13,TRBV7-9,.,TRBJ1-5,.,TGTGCCAGCAGCGACCAACCGGGCCAGCCCCAGCATTTT,CASSDQPGQPQHF
15,TRBV19,.,TRBJ1-6,.,TGTGCCAGTAGTCCCGCGGGAATGAATAATTCACCCCTCCACTTT,CASSPAGMNNSPLHF
14,TRBV10-3,TRBD2,TRBJ2-5,.,TGTGCCATCCATAGCGGGGGGGCGGTAGAGACCCAGTACTTC,CAIHSGGAVETQYF
14,TRBV7-2,.,TRBJ1-2,.,TGTGCCAGCAACCCAACCCGGGTCCGTAGGGGCTACACCTTC,CASNPTRVRRGYTF
15,TRBV5-5,TRBD1,TRBJ1-2,.,TGTGCCAGCAGCTGGGGACAGGGATCCAACTATGGCTACACCTTC,CASSWGQGSNYGYTF
16,TRBV2,.,TRBJ1-5,.,TGTGCCAGCAGTCAAATGTGGGGCCCTAGCAATCAGCCCCAGCATTTT,CASSQMWGPSNQPQHF
14,TRBV4-1,.,TRBJ2-1,.,TGCGCCAGCAGGCTATTAGCGAATTACAATGAGCAGTTCTTC,CASRLLANYNEQFF
14,TRBV29-1,.,TRBJ1-5,.,TGCAGCGCCAAGTTTGGGGTTAGCAATCAGCCCCAGCATTTT,CSAKFGVSNQPQHF
16,TRBV14,.,TRBJ1-3,.,TGTGCCAGCAGCCAAGTCCCCAGTCGCTCTGGAAACACCATATATTTT,CASSQVPSRSGNTIYF
13,TRBV28,.,TRBJ1-3,.,TGTGCCAGCAGTTTGCGAGGGCGGCACACCATATATTTT,CASSLRGRHTIYF
12,TRBV3-1/TRBV3-2,.,TRBJ1-1,.,TGTGCCAGCAGCCAACGGACAGCTGAAGCTTTCTTT,CASSQRTAEAFF
16,TRBV2,.,TRBJ1-4,.,TGTGCCAGCAGGCCCCCCGACAGTGCAACTAATGAAAAACTGTTTTTT,CASRPPDSATNEKLFF
13,TRBV2,.,TRBJ1-4,.,TGTGCCAGCAATGGACTCCCGGGCGAAAAACTGTTTTTT,CASNGLPGEKLFF
13,TRBV7-3,.,TRBJ1-3,once,TGTGCCAGCAGCCCCTCCTCTGGAAACACCATATATTTT,CASSPSSGNTIYF
18,TRBV5-1,.,TRBJ1-1,once,TGCGCCAGCAGCTTGGCGTTGGCCAGGGGAACCCAAAAGAATGAAGCTTTCTTT,CASSLALARGTQKNEAFF
13,TRBV10-3,.,TRBJ1-1,.,TGTGCCATCAGTGATGCAGGAAGATCTGAAGCTTTCTTT,CAISDAGRSEAFF
12,TRBV12-3/TRBV12-4,.,TRBJ2-3,.,TGTGCCAGCAGTACGACCCCAGGGACGCAGTATTTT,CASSTTPGTQYF
12,TRBV7-9,.,TRBJ1-2,.,TGTGCCAGCAGCCCCGGAGGAGGGCCCTACACCTTC,CASSPGGGPYTF